A single sample gave rise to the 18 T cell receptor beta chains below, sequenced in a study of OX40 agonist ivuxolimab in advanced cancers. The method was the immunoSEQ multiplex PCR assay. As stored in TCRdb, this immuneACCESS dataset retains in-frame rearrangements with V and J assigned. A fraction of the clones does not appear; measured against another copy, unresolved V genes explain less than half of the discrepancy, and the remainder lacks a known reason. The sample table records around 45,000 clones; roughly 88% of these occur just once. The ten most abundant clones make up approximately 2.5% of the sample. Sequencing used CD4+ or CD8+ T cells sorted from blood, obtained in a trial of the OX40 agonist ivuxolimab. Receptor source: an adult with an advanced solid tumor such as melanoma, head and neck, liver or kidney cancer.

This chain's CDR3 is CSASGLNEQFF. Here the CDR3 DNA reads TGCAGTGCTAGTGGGCTTAATGAGCAGTTCTTC. The chain is built from TRBV20-1 and TRBJ2-1, with no clear D. V was trimmed by 3 bases and J by 7 bases, leaving 7 bases between them. The CDR3 is 11 amino acids. Germline CDR1 DFQATT, CDR2 SNEGSKA (reference sequence).

The chain recombines TRBV25-1 with TRBJ1-6, with D uncertain. This CDR3 comprises 15 residues. Trimming removed 0 bases from V and 9 bases from J, with 12 bases in between. Germline values: CDR1 MGHDK, CDR2 SYGVNS. CDR3 sequence (DNA): TGTGCCAGCAGTGAATATACGGTGCGGGGTTCACCCCTCCACTTT. This translates into CASSEYTVRGSPLHF. The whole variable domain, filled in from reference TRBV25-1 and TRBJ1-6, reads EADIYQTPRYLVIGTGKKITLECSQTMGHDKMYWYQQDPGMELHLIHYSYGVNSTEKGDLSSESTVSRIRTEHFPLTLESARPSHTSQYLCASSEYTVRGSPLHFGNGTRLTVT.

The V gene is TRBV19, the J gene TRBJ1-5, with 7 bases lining up with TRBD1. The CDR3 totals 14 residues. The V gene's germline CDR1 is LNHDA and CDR2 SQIVND (reference sequence). V was clipped by 9 bases and J by 5 bases; unmatched bases: 10. CDR3 loop: CASGRDSVYQPQHF. DNA for the CDR3: TGTGCCAGCGGCCGGGACAGCGTATATCAGCCCCAGCATTTT.

This chain's CDR3 is CASSQDWDNEQFF. The CDR3 DNA reads TGCGCCAGCAGCCAAGATTGGGACAATGAGCAGTTCTTC. The V gene is TRBV4-3, the J gene TRBJ2-1, with no clear D. CDR1 and CDR2 (germline): LGHNA, YSLEER. V lost 0 bases to trimming and J lost 5 bases, with 5 bases between them. The CDR3 loop spans 13 amino acids.

This clone was observed a handful of times. V usage is TRBV27 and J usage is TRBJ1-6; 7 nucleotides line up with TRBD1. Germline V CDR1 and CDR2: MNHEY, SMNVEV (reference sequence). V lost 7 bases and J lost 7; bases outside the gene matches: 7. This CDR3 is built from 14 residues. The CDR3 here is CASTIQGWNSPLHF. The DNA for the CDR3 is TGTGCCAGCACCATACAGGGGTGGAATTCACCCCTCCACTTT.

V usage is TRBV27 and J usage is TRBJ1-1; TRBD1 might be the D (6 bases). Trimming took off 1 base at V and 5 bases at J, with 8 bases between the two ends. The germline gives CDR1 MNHEY, CDR2 SMNVEV (reference sequence). The CDR3 has 13 amino acids. Written as DNA, the CDR3 is TGTGCCAGCAGTTTATTAGGGGGGACTGAAGCTTTCTTT. Translated: CASSLLGGTEAFF.

In this sample, this clone turned up a few times. The chain employs TRBV7-9 and TRBJ2-1; D is uncertain. The germline V gene encodes CDR1 SEHNR and CDR2 FQNEAQ (reference sequence). The V gene lost 5 bases and the J gene lost 6 bases, with 17 bases spanning the gap. CDR3 size: 15 residues. CDR3 region: CASSPKLRFGNEQFF. As DNA, the CDR3 is TGTGCCAGCAGCCCTAAACTAAGGTTCGGCAATGAGCAGTTCTTC.

This sequence joins TRBV7-2 and TRBJ1-2, with a possible D match to TRBD1 (5 bases). The CDR3 has 17 amino acids. The V gene lost 0 bases and the J gene lost 5 bases, with 19 bases spanning the gap. The germline V gene has CDR1 SGHTA and CDR2 FQGNSA. The CDR3 loop reads CASSLAPGEPWRYGYTF. CDR3 in DNA: TGTGCCAGCAGCTTAGCCCCGGGGGAACCGTGGAGGTATGGCTACACCTTC.

The V call is TRBV6-5, the J call TRBJ2-7, with 9 positions matching TRBD2. Germline V gives CDR1 MNHEY, CDR2 SVGAGI. The ends lost 6 bases at V and 4 bases at J; junction bases unmatched: 1. The CDR3 length is 12 residues. CDR3 sequence: CASRAGGYEQYF. The CDR3 nucleotides are TGTGCCAGCAGGGCGGGGGGGTACGAGCAGTACTTC.

The chain uses TRBV18 and TRBJ1-2; the match to TRBD1 covers 10 bases. With V trimmed by 3 bases and J by 5 bases, 3 bases remained unmatched. Germline V CDR1 and CDR2: KGHSH, LQKENI. The CDR3 is made up of 14 amino acids. The CDR3 sequence: CASSPLGQGYGYTF. The DNA of the CDR3 is TGTGCCAGCTCACCGCTGGGACAGGGGTATGGCTACACCTTC.

This rearrangement joins TRBV19 to TRBJ1-2; D perhaps matches TRBD1 (6 bases). Germline lookup yields CDR1 LNHDA and CDR2 SQIVND (reference sequence). This CDR3 comprises 12 residues. Deletions cut 6 bases from V and 3 bases from J, with 8 bases between. The CDR3 loop is CASRDSYYGYTF. CDR3 nucleotide sequence: TGTGCCAGTAGGGACAGTTACTATGGCTACACCTTC.

In this sample, this clone turned up once. The V and J genes are TRBV5-1 and TRBJ2-2; 15 bases are shared with TRBD2. After removal of 3 bases from V and 2 bases from J, the junction contained 2 bases not matched to a gene. The length of the CDR3 is 17 residues. Germline values: CDR1 SGHRS, CDR2 YFSETQ. CDR3 residues: CASSWTSGGANTGELFF. CDR3 nucleotides: TGCGCCAGCAGCTGGACTAGCGGGGGGGCCAACACCGGGGAGCTGTTTTTT. Drawing the rest from reference TRBV5-1 and TRBJ2-2, the complete variable domain is KAGVTQTPRYLIKTRGQQVTLSCSPISGHRSVSWYQQTPGQGLQFLFEYFSETQRNKGNFPGRFSGRQFSNSRSEMNVSTLELGDSALYLCASSWTSGGANTGELFFGEGSRLTVL.

This clone was counted a few times. The chain couples TRBV30 to TRBJ2-3; D ambiguous. Germline assignment: CDR1 GTSNPN and CDR2 SVGIG (reference sequence). This CDR3 has 16 amino acids. V was trimmed by 3 bases and J by 0 bases, leaving 16 bases between them. CDR3 loop: CAWSPAAWSSTDTQYF. CDR3 nucleotides: TGTGCCTGGAGCCCAGCAGCTTGGTCTAGCACAGATACGCAGTATTTT.

The chain joins TRBV9 to TRBJ2-1; the match to TRBD2 covers 9 bases. This CDR3 has 15 residues. V trimming: 2 bases; J trimming: 10 bases; junction bases outside the gene matches: 10. Germline CDR1 reads SGDLS; CDR2 reads YYNGEE. CDR3 nucleotide sequence: TGTGCCAGCAGCGTTAATAGCGGGAGTTCTGAAGAGCAGTTCTTC. Encoded protein: CASSVNSGSSEEQFF.

This clone has just a few counts. This chain joins TRBV5-1 and TRBJ2-6; 8 bases fit TRBD1. After removal of 3 bases from V and 0 bases from J, the junction contained 5 bases not matched to a gene. Germline V gene lookup returns CDR1 SGHRS and CDR2 YFSETQ. CDR3 size: 17 residues. The CDR3 coding sequence is TGCGCCAGCAGCTGGGGGGACAGGAGCTCTGGGGCCAACGTCCTGACTTTC. Encoded protein: CASSWGDRSSGANVLTF.

This clone was detected only once. J is TRBJ1-5 and V is TRBV7-8; D possibly corresponds to TRBD1 (6 bases). Germline V gene lookup returns CDR1 SGHVS and CDR2 FQNEAQ. The length of the CDR3 is 13 residues. V was cut by 2 bases and J by 4 bases, with 6 bases left in between. CDR3 amino acids: CASSLQGNQPQHF. DNA of the CDR3: TGTGCCAGCAGCTTACAGGGGAATCAGCCCCAGCATTTT.

This clone has a handful of counts. The rearrangement uses TRBV2 and TRBJ1-5; unclear D gene. The CDR3 sequence is 12 residues long. V was trimmed by 4 bases and J by 5 bases, leaving 6 bases between them. CDR1 and CDR2 from the germline V gene are SNHLY and FYNNEI. The chain's CDR3 is CASSGEDQPQHF. DNA of the CDR3: TGTGCCAGCAGTGGGGAAGATCAGCCCCAGCATTTT.

A single count supports this clone. The rearrangement uses TRBV11-2 and TRBJ2-7; D is unclear. The CDR3 contains 13 residues. Trimming stripped 3 bases from V and 0 bases from J, with 6 bases between. Germline CDR1 and CDR2: SGHAT and FQNNGV. The DNA for the CDR3 is TGTGCCAGCAGCTTGGGTAACTCCTACGAGCAGTACTTC. This encodes CASSLGNSYEQYF.